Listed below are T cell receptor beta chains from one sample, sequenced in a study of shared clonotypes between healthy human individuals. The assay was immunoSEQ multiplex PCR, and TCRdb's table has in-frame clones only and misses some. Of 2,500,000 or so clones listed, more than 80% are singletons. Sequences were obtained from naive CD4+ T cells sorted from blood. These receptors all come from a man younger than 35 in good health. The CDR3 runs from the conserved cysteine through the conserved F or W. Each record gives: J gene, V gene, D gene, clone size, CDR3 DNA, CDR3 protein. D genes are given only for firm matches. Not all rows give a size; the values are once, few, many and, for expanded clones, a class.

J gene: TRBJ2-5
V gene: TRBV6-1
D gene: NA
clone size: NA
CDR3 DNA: TGTGCCAGCAGTGGAGTGCCAGTAACAGGGCAGACCCAGTACTTC
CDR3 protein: CASSGVPVTGQTQYF

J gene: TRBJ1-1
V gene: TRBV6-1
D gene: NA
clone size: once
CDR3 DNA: TGTGCCAGCAGGGGGACCACCTGGGAAGCTTTCTTT
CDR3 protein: CASRGTTWEAFF

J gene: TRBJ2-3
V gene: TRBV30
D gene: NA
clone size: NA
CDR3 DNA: TGTGCCTGGAATTTAGGCGCTAGCACAGATACGCAGTATTTT
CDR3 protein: CAWNLGASTDTQYF

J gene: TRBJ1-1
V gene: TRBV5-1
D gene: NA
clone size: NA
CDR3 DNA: TGCGCCAGCAGCTTGGAGGGAAGAGGGAACACTGAAGCTTTCTTT
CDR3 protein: CASSLEGRGNTEAFF

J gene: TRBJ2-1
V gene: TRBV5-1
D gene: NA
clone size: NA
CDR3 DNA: TGCGCCAGCAGCTTGGGAGGGGGATATGAGCAGTTCTTC
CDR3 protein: CASSLGGGYEQFF

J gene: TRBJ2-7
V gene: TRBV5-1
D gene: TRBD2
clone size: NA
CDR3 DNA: TGCGCCAGCAGCTTGGCGGCTGCGGGAGGACTCGAGCAGTACTTC
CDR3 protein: CASSLAAAGGLEQYF

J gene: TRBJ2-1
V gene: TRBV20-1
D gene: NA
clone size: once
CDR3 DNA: TGCAGCGCCGAGGAGGGGAATGAGCAGTTCTTC
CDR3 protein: CSAEEGNEQFF

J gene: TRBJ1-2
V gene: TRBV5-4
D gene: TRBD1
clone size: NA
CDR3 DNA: TGTGCCAGCAGCAATGAAGCGGGACAGGTCCCTGGCTACACCTTC
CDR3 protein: CASSNEAGQVPGYTF

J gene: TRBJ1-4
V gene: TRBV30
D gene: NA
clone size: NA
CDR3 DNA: TGTGCCTGCACATTCTCGGGATGGAAAGGTGAAAAACTGTTTTTT
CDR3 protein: CACTFSGWKGEKLFF

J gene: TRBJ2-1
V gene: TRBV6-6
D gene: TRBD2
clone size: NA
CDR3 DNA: TGTGCCAGCAGTTCCTCCGGACTAGCGGGAGCAATTGAGCAGTTCTTC
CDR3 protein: CASSSSGLAGAIEQFF

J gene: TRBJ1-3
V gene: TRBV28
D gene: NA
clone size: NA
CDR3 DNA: TGTGCCAGCAGTTTGTGGGTTACGCGGGGCAGCCCCTCTGGAAACACCATATATTTT
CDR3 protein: CASSLWVTRGSPSGNTIYF

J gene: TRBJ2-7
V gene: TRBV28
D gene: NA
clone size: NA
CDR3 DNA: TGTGCCAGCACCCAAGGGATGTTCTACGAGCAGTACTTC
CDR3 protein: CASTQGMFYEQYF

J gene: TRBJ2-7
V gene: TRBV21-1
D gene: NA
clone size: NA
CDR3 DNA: TGTGCCAGCAGCAAAAACTGGAAACTAGCGGGAGATTCAAGCTACGAGCAGTACTTC
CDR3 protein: CASSKNWKLAGDSSYEQYF

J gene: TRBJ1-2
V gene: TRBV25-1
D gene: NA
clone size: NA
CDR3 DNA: TGTGCCAGCAGTGAATTAACCTCCGGGAGGTATGGCTACACCTTC
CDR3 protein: CASSELTSGRYGYTF

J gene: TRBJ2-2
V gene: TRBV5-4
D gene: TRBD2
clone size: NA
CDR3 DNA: TGTGCCAGCAGCACCGCGGGGGGCACCGGGGAGCTGTTTTTT
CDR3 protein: CASSTAGGTGELFF

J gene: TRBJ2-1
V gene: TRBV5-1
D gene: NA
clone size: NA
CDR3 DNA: TGCGCCAGCAGCTTGGGGGGTACCGGGACCACCGCCTTGCAGTTCTTC
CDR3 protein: CASSLGGTGTTALQFF

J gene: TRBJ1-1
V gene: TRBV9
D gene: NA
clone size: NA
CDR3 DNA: TGTGCCAGCAGCGGGACAGAGATGAACACTGAAGCTTTCTTT
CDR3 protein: CASSGTEMNTEAFF

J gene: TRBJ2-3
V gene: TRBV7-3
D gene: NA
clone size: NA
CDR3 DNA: TGTGCCAGCAGCTTATCAGGGGACGCGGTAGATACGCAGTATTTT
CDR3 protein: CASSLSGDAVDTQYF

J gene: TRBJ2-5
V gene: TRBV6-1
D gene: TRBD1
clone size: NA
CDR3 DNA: TGTGCCAGCAGTGTCAGGGGGCAAGAGACCCAGTACTTC
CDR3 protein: CASSVRGQETQYF

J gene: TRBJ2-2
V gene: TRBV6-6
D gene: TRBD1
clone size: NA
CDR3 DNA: TGTGCCAGCAGTGTTACAGGGGTCGGGGAGCTGTTTTTT
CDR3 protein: CASSVTGVGELFF

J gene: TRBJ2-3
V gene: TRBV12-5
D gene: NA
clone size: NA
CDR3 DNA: TGTGCTAGTGGCAGGGGACAGGGACTAGGAGATACGCAGTATTTT
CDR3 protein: CASGRGQGLGDTQYF

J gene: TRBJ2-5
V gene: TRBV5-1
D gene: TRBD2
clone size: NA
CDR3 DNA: TGCGCCAGCAGCTTGGTCAGTAGCGGGGGTCGGGAGACCCAGTACTTC
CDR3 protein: CASSLVSSGGRETQYF

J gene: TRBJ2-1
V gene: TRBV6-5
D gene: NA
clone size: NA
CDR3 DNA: TGTGCCAGCAGCCGACTTTCCGGCTCCTACAATGAGCAGTTCTTC
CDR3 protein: CASSRLSGSYNEQFF

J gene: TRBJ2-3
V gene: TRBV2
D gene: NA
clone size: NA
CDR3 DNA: TGTGCCAGCAGTACGGGCGATACGCAGTATTTT
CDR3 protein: CASSTGDTQYF

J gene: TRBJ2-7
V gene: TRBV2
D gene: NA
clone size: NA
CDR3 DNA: TGTGCCAGCTCCATCGGCGGGGCCCCATATTACGAGCAGTACTTC
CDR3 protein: CASSIGGAPYYEQYF

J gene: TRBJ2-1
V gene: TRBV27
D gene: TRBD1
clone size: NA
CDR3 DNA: TGTGCCAGCAGTTTATCTTTCGCAGGGGGCCATGAGCAGTTCTTC
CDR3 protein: CASSLSFAGGHEQFF

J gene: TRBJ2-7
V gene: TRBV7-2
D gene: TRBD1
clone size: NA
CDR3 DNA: TGTGCCAGCAGACCCGACAGGGTAAACCACGAGCAGTACTTC
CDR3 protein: CASRPDRVNHEQYF

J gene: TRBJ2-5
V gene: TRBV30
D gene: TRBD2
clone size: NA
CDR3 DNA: TGTGCCTGGAGTGGGACCCGGACTAGCGGGAGTCAAGAGACCCAGTACTTC
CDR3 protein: CAWSGTRTSGSQETQYF

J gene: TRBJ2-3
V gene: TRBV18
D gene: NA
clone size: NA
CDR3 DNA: TGTGCCAGCTCAATTAAACAGGGTGCAGATACGCAGTATTTT
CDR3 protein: CASSIKQGADTQYF

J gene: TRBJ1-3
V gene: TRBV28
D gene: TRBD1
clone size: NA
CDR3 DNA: TGTGCCAGCGGAGTTCTCCAGCCGGGACAGGGGTCGGGAAACACCATATATTTT
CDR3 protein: CASGVLQPGQGSGNTIYF

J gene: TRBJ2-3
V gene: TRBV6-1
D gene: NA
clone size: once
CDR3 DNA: TGTGCCAGCAGCGACACAGGGCATAGCACAGATACGCAGTATTTT
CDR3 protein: CASSDTGHSTDTQYF

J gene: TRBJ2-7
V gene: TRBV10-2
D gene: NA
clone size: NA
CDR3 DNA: TGCGCCAGCAGTGAAGAGCCCACCTACGAGCAGTACTTC
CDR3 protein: CASSEEPTYEQYF

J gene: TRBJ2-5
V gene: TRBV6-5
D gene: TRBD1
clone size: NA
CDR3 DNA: TGTGCCAGCAGTCGACAGGGGCAAGAGACCCAGTACTTC
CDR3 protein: CASSRQGQETQYF

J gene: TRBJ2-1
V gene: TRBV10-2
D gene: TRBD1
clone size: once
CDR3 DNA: TGCGCCAGCAGTCGGACAGGGCAATCCAATGAGCAGTTCTTC
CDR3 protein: CASSRTGQSNEQFF

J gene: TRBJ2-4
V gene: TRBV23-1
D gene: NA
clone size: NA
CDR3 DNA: TGCGCCAGGAGTCCCTTGGGGGCCAAAAACATTCAGTACTTC
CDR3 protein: CARSPLGAKNIQYF

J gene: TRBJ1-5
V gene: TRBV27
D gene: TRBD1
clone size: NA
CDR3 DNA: TGTGCCAGCAGTTCAACCGACAGGGTGGTGCGGCCCCAGCATTTT
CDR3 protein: CASSSTDRVVRPQHF

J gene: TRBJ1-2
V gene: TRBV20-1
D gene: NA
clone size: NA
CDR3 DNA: TGCAGTGCTAGAGCCATCGATGGCTACACCTTC
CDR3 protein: CSARAIDGYTF

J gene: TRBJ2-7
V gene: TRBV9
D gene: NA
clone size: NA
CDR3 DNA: TGTGCCAGCAGCACCCGGGACACCCCCTCCTACGAGCAGTACTTC
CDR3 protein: CASSTRDTPSYEQYF

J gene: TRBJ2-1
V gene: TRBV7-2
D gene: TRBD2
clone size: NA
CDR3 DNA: TGTGCCAGCAGCTCTTACCTACTAGCGGGAGCCTACAATGAGCAGTTCTTC
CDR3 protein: CASSSYLLAGAYNEQFF

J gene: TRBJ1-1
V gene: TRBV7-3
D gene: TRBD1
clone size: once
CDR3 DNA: TGTGCCAGCAGCTTAAGGTCGGACAGGCCGAATGAAGCTTTCTTT
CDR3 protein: CASSLRSDRPNEAFF

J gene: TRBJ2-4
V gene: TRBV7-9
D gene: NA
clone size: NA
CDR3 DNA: TGTGCCAGCAGCTTAGGGGATGGAGGGCTCATTCAGTACTTC
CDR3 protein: CASSLGDGGLIQYF

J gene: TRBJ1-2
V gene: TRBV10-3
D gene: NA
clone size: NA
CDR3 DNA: TGTGCCATCAGAAACCCGGGGCCTAGGAAATATGGCTACACCTTC
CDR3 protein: CAIRNPGPRKYGYTF

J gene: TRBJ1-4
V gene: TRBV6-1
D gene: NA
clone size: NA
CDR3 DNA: TGTGCCAGCCGAGGAATGGTACAAAATGAAAAACTGTTTTTT
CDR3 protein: CASRGMVQNEKLFF

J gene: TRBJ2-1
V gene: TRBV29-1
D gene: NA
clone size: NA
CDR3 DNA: TGCAGCGTTGAAGAAAACTTTTTCAATGAGCAGTTCTTC
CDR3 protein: CSVEENFFNEQFF

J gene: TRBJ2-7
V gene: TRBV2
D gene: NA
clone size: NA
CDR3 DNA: TGTGCCAGCAGGGGGCCTCTCGGGACCTACCTCAGCGAGCAGTACTTC
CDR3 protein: CASRGPLGTYLSEQYF

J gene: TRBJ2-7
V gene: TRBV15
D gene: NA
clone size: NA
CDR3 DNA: TGTGCCACCAGCAGAGATTGGGTTAACGAGCAGTACTTC
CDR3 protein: CATSRDWVNEQYF

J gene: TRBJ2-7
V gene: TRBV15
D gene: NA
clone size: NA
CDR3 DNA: TGTGCCACCAGCAGAGGCAGACTCTACGAGCAGTACTTC
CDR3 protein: CATSRGRLYEQYF

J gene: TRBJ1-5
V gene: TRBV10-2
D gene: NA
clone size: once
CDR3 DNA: TGCGCCAGCGATACTTCGAGAAATCAGCCCCAGCATTTT
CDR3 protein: CASDTSRNQPQHF

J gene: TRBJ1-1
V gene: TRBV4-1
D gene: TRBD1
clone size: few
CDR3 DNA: TGCGCCAGCAGCCAAGGACAGGGGAACACTGAAGCTTTCTTT
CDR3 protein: CASSQGQGNTEAFF